Sequencing of this T cell receptor (beta chain) was carried out in a study of blood T cell repertoires in COVID-19. Repertoires were generated with immunoSEQ multiplex PCR, while TCRdb's copy carries only in-frame clones and drops some. The table records approximately 200,000 clones, roughly four fifths of them present only once. The TCR sequence derives from a woman aged 80 or over with COVID-19, enrolled during active disease. Sequencing used peripheral blood.

The CDR3, as DNA: TGTGCCAGCAGCCCCCTATCCGGAGGGTACGACGAGCAGTACTTC. As protein: CASSPLSGGYDEQYF. V is TRBV9 and J is TRBJ2-7, with TRBD2 as a possible D gene (6 bases). Per germline, CDR1 SGDLS and CDR2 YYNGEE. The CDR3 loop spans 15 amino acids. Between the trimmed V and J ends, which lost 4 bases and 5 bases, there was a span of 19 bases.